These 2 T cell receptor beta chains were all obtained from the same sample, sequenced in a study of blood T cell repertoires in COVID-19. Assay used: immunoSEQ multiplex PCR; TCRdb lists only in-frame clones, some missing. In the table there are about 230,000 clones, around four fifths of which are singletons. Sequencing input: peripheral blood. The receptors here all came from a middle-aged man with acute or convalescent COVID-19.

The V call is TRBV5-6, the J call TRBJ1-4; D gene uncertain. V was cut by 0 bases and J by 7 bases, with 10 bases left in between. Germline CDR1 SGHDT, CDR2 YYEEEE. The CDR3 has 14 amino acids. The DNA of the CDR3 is TGTGCCAGCAGCTTGGCCCAGGTCCGTGAAAAACTGTTTTTT. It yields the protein CASSLAQVREKLFF.

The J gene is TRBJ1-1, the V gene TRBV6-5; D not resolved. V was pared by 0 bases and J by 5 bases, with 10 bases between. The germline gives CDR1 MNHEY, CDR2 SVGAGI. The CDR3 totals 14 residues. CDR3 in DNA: TGTGCCAGCAGTTACTCGCGGGGTGCAACTGAAGCTTTCTTT. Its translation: CASSYSRGATEAFF.